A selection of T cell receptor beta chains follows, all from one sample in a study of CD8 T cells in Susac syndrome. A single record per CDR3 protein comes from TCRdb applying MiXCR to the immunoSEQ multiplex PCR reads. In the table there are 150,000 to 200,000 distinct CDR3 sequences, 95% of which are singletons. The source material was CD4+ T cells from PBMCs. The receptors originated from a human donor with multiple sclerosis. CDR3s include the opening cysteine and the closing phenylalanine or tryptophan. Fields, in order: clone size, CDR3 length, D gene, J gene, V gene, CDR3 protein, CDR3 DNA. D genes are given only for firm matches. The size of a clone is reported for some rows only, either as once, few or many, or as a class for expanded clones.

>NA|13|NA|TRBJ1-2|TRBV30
CAWSLRGGDGYTF
TGTGCCTGGAGCCTCCGGGGGGGTGATGGCTACACCTTC
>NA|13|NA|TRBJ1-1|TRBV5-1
CASSPSGGWEAFF
TGCGCCAGCAGCCCCTCCGGGGGATGGGAAGCTTTCTTT
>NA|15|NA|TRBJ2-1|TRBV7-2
CASSLSGGEYNEQFF
TGTGCCAGCAGCTTAAGTGGCGGGGAATACAATGAGCAGTTCTTC
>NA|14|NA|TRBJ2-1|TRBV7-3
CASSLRSGNNEQFF
TGTGCCAGCAGCTTAAGGTCAGGGAACAATGAGCAGTTCTTC
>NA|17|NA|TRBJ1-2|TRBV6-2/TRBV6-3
CASSYSIEVSTNYGYTF
TGTGCCAGCAGTTACTCGATCGAAGTGTCAACGAACTATGGCTACACCTTC
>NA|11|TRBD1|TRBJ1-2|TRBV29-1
CSGTGNYGYTF
TGCAGCGGGACAGGGAACTATGGCTACACCTTC
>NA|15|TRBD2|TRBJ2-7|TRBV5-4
CASSLESGGAGEQYF
TGTGCCAGCAGCTTGGAAAGCGGGGGGGCCGGAGAGCAGTACTTC
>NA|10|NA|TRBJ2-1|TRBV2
CASSLREQFF
TGTGCCAGCAGCCTTAGAGAGCAGTTCTTC
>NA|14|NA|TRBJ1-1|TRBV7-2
CASSRMQVNTEAFF
TGTGCCAGCAGCCGTATGCAGGTTAACACTGAAGCTTTCTTT
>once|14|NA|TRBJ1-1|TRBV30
CAWSPDGVNTEAFF
TGTGCCTGGAGTCCCGACGGGGTGAACACTGAAGCTTTCTTT
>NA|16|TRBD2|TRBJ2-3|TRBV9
CASSARLAGGGDTQYF
TGTGCCAGCAGCGCCAGACTAGCGGGGGGTGGAGATACGCAGTATTTT
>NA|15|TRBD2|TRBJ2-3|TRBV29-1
CSVDAASGGADTQYF
TGCAGCGTTGACGCGGCTAGCGGGGGGGCAGATACGCAGTATTTT
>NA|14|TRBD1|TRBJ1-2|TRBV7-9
CASRDSGGHYGYTF
TGTGCCAGCAGAGACTCAGGGGGCCACTATGGCTACACCTTC
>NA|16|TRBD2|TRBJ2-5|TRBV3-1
CASSLQGLAILETQYF
TGTGCCAGCAGCCTCCAGGGACTAGCCATTTTGGAGACCCAGTACTTC
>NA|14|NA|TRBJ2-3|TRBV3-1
CASSWGGRADTQYF
TGTGCCAGCAGCTGGGGGGGCCGGGCAGATACGCAGTATTTT
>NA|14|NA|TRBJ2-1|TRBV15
CATSIFRDIGEQFF
TGTGCCACCAGCATTTTCCGGGACATAGGAGAGCAGTTCTTC
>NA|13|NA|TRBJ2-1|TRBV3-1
CASSQFPSREQFF
TGTGCCAGCAGCCAATTCCCCAGCCGAGAGCAGTTCTTC
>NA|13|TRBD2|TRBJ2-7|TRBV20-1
CSAGLDTSYEQYF
TGCAGTGCAGGACTAGACACCTCCTACGAGCAGTACTTC
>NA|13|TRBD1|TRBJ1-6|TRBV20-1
CSAPGQINSPLHF
TGCAGTGCCCCGGGACAGATTAATTCACCCCTCCACTTT
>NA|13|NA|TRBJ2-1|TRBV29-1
CSTRTAPGVEQFF
TGCAGCACCCGGACAGCCCCCGGTGTTGAGCAGTTCTTC
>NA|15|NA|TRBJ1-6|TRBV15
CATSRAWEGDSPLHF
TGTGCCACCAGCAGAGCGTGGGAAGGAGATTCACCCCTCCACTTT
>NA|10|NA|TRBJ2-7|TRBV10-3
CAIRTYEQYF
TGTGCCATCAGAACCTACGAGCAGTACTTC
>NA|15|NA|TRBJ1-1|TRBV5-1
CASSLVSSLGTEAFF
TGCGCCAGCAGCTTGGTGTCCTCCCTGGGCACTGAAGCTTTCTTT
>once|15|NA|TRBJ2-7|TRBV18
CASSPFRDRSYEQYF
TGTGCCAGCTCACCGTTCAGGGATAGATCCTACGAGCAGTACTTC
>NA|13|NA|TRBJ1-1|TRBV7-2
CASSLQEDTEAFF
TGTGCCAGCAGCTTACAGGAGGACACTGAAGCTTTCTTT
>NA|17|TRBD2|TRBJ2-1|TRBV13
CASSSWGWRGGYNEQFF
TGTGCCAGCAGCTCCTGGGGATGGCGGGGGGGTTACAATGAGCAGTTCTTC
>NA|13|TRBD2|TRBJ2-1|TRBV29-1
CSVSGGGYNEQFF
TGCAGCGTTAGCGGGGGGGGCTACAATGAGCAGTTCTTC
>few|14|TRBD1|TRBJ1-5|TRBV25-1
CASRGQGNNQPQHF
TGTGCCAGCAGAGGACAGGGGAACAATCAGCCCCAGCATTTT
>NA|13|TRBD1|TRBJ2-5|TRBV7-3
CASSRGQGETQYF
TGTGCCAGCAGCCGCGGACAGGGTGAGACCCAGTACTTC
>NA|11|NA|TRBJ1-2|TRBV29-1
CSVAPEAGYTF
TGCAGCGTTGCTCCTGAGGCGGGCTACACCTTC
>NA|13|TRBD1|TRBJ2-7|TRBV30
CAYNQGQGASEYF
TGTGCCTACAACCAGGGACAGGGGGCATCAGAGTACTTC
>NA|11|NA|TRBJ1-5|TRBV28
CASSRVQPQHF
TGTGCCAGCAGCAGGGTTCAGCCCCAGCATTTT
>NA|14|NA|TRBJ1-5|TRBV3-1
CASSDDQGSQPQHF
TGTGCCAGCAGCGATGATCAGGGTTCTCAGCCCCAGCATTTT
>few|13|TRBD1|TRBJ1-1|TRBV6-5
CASRATGGTEAFF
TGTGCCAGCAGGGCGACAGGGGGCACTGAAGCTTTCTTT
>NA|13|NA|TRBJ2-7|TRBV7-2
CASSKRASVEQYF
TGTGCCAGCAGCAAGCGGGCCAGCGTCGAGCAGTACTTC